This record concerns one T cell receptor (beta chain) sequence. Its antigen remains unidentified. The sample originates from a study of T cells in Graves' hyperthyroidism and ophthalmopathy. For the diagnoses, clinical symptoms, serum thyroxine and TRAb, thyroid ultrasound and orbital computed tomography were used. Isolation of PBMCs was performed on about 10 ml fresh peripheral blood. Amplification of TCR beta CDR3 regions used RNA as the template. HTBI primers were the set used in a first-round RT-PCR of the TCR CDR3. TCRdb passed the multiplex PCR reads through MiXCR, listing each CDR3 protein once. There are a few hundred thousand distinct CDR3 sequences in the sample; more than 11% occur only once, and 5.8% lies in the top ten. The study, taken as a whole, reports: Blood also carried most thyroid clonotypes expanded above 0.001.

The CDR3 covers 15 residues. V dropped 5 bases and J dropped 6; count of bases not matched to a gene: 12. CDR1 is LNHNV and CDR2 is YYDKDF in the germline V gene (reference sequence). The chain employs TRBV15 and TRBJ2-7; TRBD2 matches at 8 bases. The sequence came from a woman in her twenties or thirties with Graves' hyperthyroidism that later progressed to Graves' ophthalmopathy. Sample: blood. CDR3 protein: CATSGTGTSGREQYF. The CDR3 nucleotides read TGTGCCACCAGCGGAACCGGGACTAGTGGCCGCGAGCAGTACTTC.